The 28 T cell receptor beta chains presented below share a single source sample, sequenced in a study of blood T cell repertoires in COVID-19. TCRdb keeps only in-frame clones here, not all; method: immunoSEQ multiplex PCR. The sample has over 100,000 clones, more than 60% seen once. What was sequenced was peripheral blood. These receptors all come from a woman in her sixties or seventies with acute or convalescent COVID-19.

The J gene is TRBJ2-5, the V gene TRBV5-1, with TRBD1 matching 7 bases. Germline V gene sequence: CDR1 SGHRS, CDR2 YFSETQ. This CDR3 spans 13 amino acids. Trimming took 4 bases from V and 4 from J; bases not matched to a gene: 4. The CDR3 here is CASSEYRGETQYF. The DNA of the CDR3 is TGCGCCAGCAGCGAATACAGGGGAGAGACCCAGTACTTC.

This clone was observed a handful of times. V gene TRBV24-1 combines with J gene TRBJ2-2; a weak D match, TRBD1 (5 bases). Per the germline V gene, CDR1 is KGHDR and CDR2 is SFDVKD. CDR3 length: 14 amino acids. The germline V and J ends were trimmed by 0 bases and 7 bases, with 8 bases remaining between them. The CDR3 DNA follows: TGTGCCACCAGTGATTTGGTAGACAGCGGGGAGCTGTTTTTT. It translates to CATSDLVDSGELFF.

This chain joins TRBV5-1 and TRBJ1-2, with 12 positions matching TRBD1. The length of the CDR3 is 16 residues. Germline V gene sequence: CDR1 SGHRS, CDR2 YFSETQ. The V and J ends lost 3 bases and 5 bases, in that order; junction bases with no gene match: 8. Written as DNA, the CDR3 is TGCGCCAGCAGCTCCGGGACAGGGGGCCTGGGGTATGGCTACACCTTC. Translation gives CASSSGTGGLGYGYTF.

The V call is TRBV5-1, the J call TRBJ1-6; 9 bases line up with TRBD1. V trimming: 4 bases; J trimming: 10 bases; junction bases outside the gene matches: 6. CDR3 length: 14 amino acids. CDR1 and CDR2 from the germline V gene are SGHRS and YFSETQ. The CDR3 bases are TGCGCCAGCAGCCCGGGACAGGGAGAGTCACCCCTCCACTTT. This encodes CASSPGQGESPLHF.

The chain employs TRBV30 and TRBJ2-7, with D possibly TRBD2 on 7 matching bases. This CDR3 comprises 13 residues. The V end was cut by 0 bases, the J end by 7 bases, with 13 bases between. Germline V lookup: CDR1 GTSNPN, CDR2 SVGIG (reference sequence). This chain's CDR3 is CAWSVGGAGEQYF. As DNA, the CDR3 is TGTGCCTGGAGTGTAGGGGGGGCGGGGGAGCAGTACTTC. The full variable domain, its missing parts supplied by reference TRBV30 and TRBJ2-7, is SQTIHQWPATLVQPVGSPLSLECTVEGTSNPNLYWYRQAAGRGLQLLFYSVGIGQISSEVPQNLSASRPQDRQFILSSKKLLLSDSGFYLCAWSVGGAGEQYFGPGTRLTVT.

This clone was detected once. The V and J genes are TRBV19 and TRBJ1-5, with a weak D call TRBD1 (6 bases). The germline gives CDR1 LNHDA, CDR2 SQIVND (reference sequence). V shed 3 bases and J shed 4 bases, with 10 bases lying between them. This CDR3 has 14 residues. The CDR3 protein is CASSMGGANQPQHF. CDR3 DNA sequence: TGTGCCAGTAGTATGGGGGGGGCAAATCAGCCCCAGCATTTT.

V is TRBV11-2 and J is TRBJ1-1; the match to TRBD1 covers 8 bases. Per germline, CDR1 SGHAT and CDR2 FQNNGV. V lost 5 bases and J lost 4; bases outside the gene matches: 12. This CDR3 is built from 16 residues. In nucleotides, the CDR3 is TGTGCCAGCAGCACCCGACAGTCAGGGGGCTTCACTGAAGCTTTCTTT. Translated: CASSTRQSGGFTEAFF.

This rearrangement joins TRBV10-3 to TRBJ2-4; 11 nucleotides line up with TRBD2. From germline, CDR1 is ENHRY and CDR2 SYGVKD. There are 18 residues in the CDR3. Trimming took 0 bases from V and 5 from J; bases not matched to a gene: 9. The CDR3 loop is CAISESIAGGPLENIQYF. CDR3 sequence (DNA): TGTGCCATCAGTGAGTCGATAGCGGGGGGGCCTCTTGAAAACATTCAGTACTTC.

The rearrangement links TRBV27 to TRBJ2-2; 7 bases map to TRBD2. The CDR3 totals 16 residues. Per germline, CDR1 MNHEY and CDR2 SMNVEV (reference sequence). With V trimmed by 2 bases and J by 2 bases, 5 bases remained unmatched. The CDR3 sequence is CASSLPGLTNTGELFF. As DNA, the CDR3 is TGTGCCAGCAGTTTACCGGGACTAACTAACACCGGGGAGCTGTTTTTT.

V usage is TRBV5-1 and J usage is TRBJ2-3; possibly TRBD1 for D (6 bases). The ends were cut back, 4 bases at V and 2 bases at J, with 14 bases in the middle. The CDR3 is made up of 15 amino acids. Germline V gene data show CDR1 as SGHRS and CDR2 as YFSETQ. CDR3 nucleotide sequence: TGCGCCAGCAGCCTGAGGGGGTTTAACACAGATACGCAGTATTTT. Translating it yields CASSLRGFNTDTQYF.

CDR3 coding DNA: TGTGCCAGCAGCGGACTAGCCCCTTACAATGAGCAGTTCTTC. Protein: CASSGLAPYNEQFF. The rearrangement joins TRBV21-1 to TRBJ2-1; no check of the table's D call, TRBD2, against the DNA was made. TRBV21-1 is described as a pseudogene. The CDR3 is 14 residues long.

The chain combines TRBV29-1 with TRBJ2-1; 10 nucleotides match TRBD2. CDR1 and CDR2 from the germline V gene are SQVTM and ANQGSEA. V lost 4 bases to trimming and J lost 7 bases; unmatched junction nucleotides: 7. The CDR3 loop spans 14 amino acids. The CDR3: CSVVASGSRNEQFF. In DNA, the CDR3 is TGCAGCGTTGTGGCTAGCGGGAGCAGGAATGAGCAGTTCTTC.

V usage is TRBV7-3 and J usage is TRBJ2-1; perhaps TRBD2 as D (6 bases). Germline-derived CDR1 and CDR2 are SGHTA and FQGTGA. The V gene lost 2 bases and the J gene lost 8 bases, with 16 bases spanning the gap. CDR3 length equals 15 residues. The CDR3 nucleotides are TGTGCCAGCAGCTTAGGCGGAGGGCCCGGCGATGAGCAGTTCTTC. Translated, it gives CASSLGGGPGDEQFF.

CDR3 sequence reads: CASSFGTTYNEQFF. The DNA of the CDR3 is TGTGCCAGCAGTTTCGGGACAACATACAATGAGCAGTTCTTC. The rearrangement links TRBV6-5 to TRBJ2-1, with TRBD1 as a possible D gene (6 bases). Trimming removed 4 bases at V and 4 bases at J, with 11 bases between. This CDR3 has 14 amino acids. Looked up from germline, CDR1 is MNHEY and CDR2 is SVGAGI.

V and J are TRBV27 and TRBJ1-2; D unresolved. V lost 6 bases and J lost 3, with 20 bases in between. Germline loops: CDR1 MNHEY, CDR2 SMNVEV (reference sequence). CDR3 length: 16 amino acids. CDR3: CASRSEVSVNDYGYTF. The DNA of the CDR3 is TGTGCCAGCAGATCTGAGGTCTCTGTAAATGACTATGGCTACACCTTC.

The J gene is TRBJ1-4, the V gene TRBV5-1, with D tentatively TRBD1 (5 bases). This CDR3 is 15 amino acids long. Trimming removed 0 bases from V and 8 bases from J, with 14 bases in between. In germline, CDR1 is SGHRS, CDR2 YFSETQ. The CDR3 region has the DNA TGCGCCAGCAGCTTGGCGGGCAGGGAAGAGGAAAAACTGTTTTTT. Its translation: CASSLAGREEEKLFF.

V and J are TRBV21-1 and TRBJ2-3; the table names TRBD2, a call not compared with the DNA. TRBV21-1 represents a pseudogene. The CDR3 is 19 amino acids. CDR3 sequence reads: CASILSLGLAGTSTDTQYF. The CDR3 bases are TGTGCCAGCATCCTTTCCTTAGGACTAGCGGGAACTAGCACAGATACGCAGTATTTT.

V is TRBV15 and J is TRBJ1-2, with 9 bases aligning to TRBD1. J gave up 8 bases and V 4 bases, and 8 bases lay outside the gene matches. Germline V lookup: CDR1 LNHNV, CDR2 YYDKDF (reference sequence). This CDR3 is built from 14 residues. The CDR3 sequence is CATSKGQGPGGYTF. The CDR3 DNA sequence: TGTGCCACCAGCAAAGGACAGGGGCCAGGGGGCTACACCTTC.

This clone has only a few counts. The V and J genes are TRBV19 and TRBJ1-1, with D possibly TRBD1 on 5 matching bases. Germline V gene lookup returns CDR1 LNHDA and CDR2 SQIVND (reference sequence). Between the trimmed V and J ends, which lost 7 bases and 1 base, there was a span of 13 bases. CDR3 size: 14 residues. CDR3 loop: CASMEGQRNTEAFF. As DNA, the CDR3 is TGTGCCAGTATGGAGGGGCAACGGAACACTGAAGCTTTCTTT.

This clone has a count of ten or more. This rearrangement joins TRBV18 to TRBJ2-7; 8 bases match TRBD2. Germline V gene sequence: CDR1 KGHSH, CDR2 LQKENI. The CDR3 consists of 15 residues. Germline trimming cut 2 bases from V and 0 bases from J; bases unmatched to any gene: 3. The CDR3: CASSPTGGSSYEQYF. In DNA form, the CDR3 reads TGTGCCAGCTCACCAACGGGGGGGAGCTCCTACGAGCAGTACTTC.

This chain links TRBV28 with TRBJ1-6; a weak D match, TRBD1 (6 bases). The V and J ends lost 5 bases and 7 bases respectively, with 15 bases between them. This CDR3 has 15 residues. CDR1 MDHEN and CDR2 SYDVKM come from the germline V gene. CDR3 residues: CASSPNGQRNSPLHF. The CDR3 DNA is TGTGCCAGCAGTCCTAACGGACAGAGAAATTCACCCCTCCACTTT.

The chain uses TRBV18 and TRBJ1-1; the D gene is possibly TRBD1 (6 bases). This CDR3 comprises 15 residues. V was clipped by 2 bases and J by 2 bases, with 12 bases between them. CDR1 is KGHSH and CDR2 is LQKENI in the germline V gene. CDR3 amino acids: CASSPRSDRNTEAFF. DNA for the CDR3: TGTGCCAGCTCACCAAGGTCGGACAGAAACACTGAAGCTTTCTTT. Combining the CDR3 with reference TRBV18 and TRBJ1-1 gives the whole variable domain NAGVMQNPRHLVRRRGQEARLRCSPMKGHSHVYWYRQLPEEGLKFMVYLQKENIIDESGMPKERFSAEFPKEGPSILRIQQVVRGDSAAYFCASSPRSDRNTEAFFGQGTRLTVV.

J is TRBJ1-1 and V is TRBV4-3; D may be TRBD1 (6 bases). The CDR3 is 14 residues long. V lost 7 bases and J 6 bases, leaving 18 bases between the germline ends. Germline assignment: CDR1 LGHNA and CDR2 YSLEER. CDR3 region: CASTQAGELAEAFF. CDR3 bases: TGCGCCAGCACACAGGCAGGGGAGTTGGCTGAAGCTTTCTTT.

The chain is built from TRBV2 and TRBJ2-3; 9 positions agree with TRBD2. In germline, CDR1 is SNHLY, CDR2 FYNNEI. The CDR3 consists of 14 residues. The V segment lost 3 bases and the J segment 8 bases; nucleotides outside the gene matches: 6. The CDR3 loop is CASSDPAGGGTQYF. CDR3 nucleotides: TGTGCCAGCAGTGACCCCGCGGGAGGGGGTACGCAGTATTTT. Full variable domain (remainder filled in from reference TRBV2 and TRBJ2-3): EPEVTQTPSHQVTQMGQEVILRCVPISNHLYFYWYRQILGQKVEFLVSFYNNEISEKSEIFDDQFSVERPDGSNFTLKIRSTKLEDSAMYFCASSDPAGGGTQYFGPGTRLTVL.

In this sample, this clone turned up a few times. The V and J genes are TRBV4-1 and TRBJ2-1, with D possibly matching TRBD2 (6 bases). The V and J ends lost 5 bases and 9 bases respectively, with 14 bases between them. This CDR3 is built from 13 residues. The germline CDR1 and CDR2 sequences are MGHRA and YSYEKL. Here the CDR3 reads CASSFRLDGEQFF. Here the CDR3 DNA reads TGCGCCAGCAGCTTCCGACTAGACGGTGAGCAGTTCTTC.

J is TRBJ1-4 and V is TRBV28, with D possibly being TRBD1 (6 bases). This CDR3 has 13 residues. Germline V gene lookup returns CDR1 MDHEN and CDR2 SYDVKM. Trimming pared 6 bases from V and 7 bases from J, leaving 12 bases between. In DNA form, the CDR3 reads TGTGCCAGCAGCAGGGGTCTAGGTGAAAAACTGTTTTTT. Protein product: CASSRGLGEKLFF.

The gene calls are TRBV11-3 and TRBJ2-1; 7 nucleotides agree with TRBD2. V was clipped by 0 bases and J by 3 bases; unmatched bases: 5. Germline CDR1 reads SGHNT; CDR2 reads YENEEA. This CDR3 is built from 16 residues. CDR3 nucleotide sequence: TGTGCCAGCAGCTTAGATCTAGCGGCCGTCTACAATGAGCAGTTCTTC. It translates to CASSLDLAAVYNEQFF.

The V call is TRBV5-1, the J call TRBJ2-5; a weak D match, TRBD2 (6 bases). With 4 bases removed from V and 4 bases from J, the gap between germline ends came to 23 bases. CDR1 and CDR2 from the germline V gene are SGHRS and YFSETQ. The CDR3 contains 17 residues. The CDR3 nucleotides read TGCGCCAGCAGCCCTGGAAATTTTTTGGGGGGTAGAGAGACCCAGTACTTC. This sequence encodes CASSPGNFLGGRETQYF.